This TCR beta chain was recovered during a study of T cells in tuberculosis. Study background: Sequenced TCRs come from CD1B-GMM tetramer-binding T cells.

Chain pairing is unknown; alpha and beta were sequenced separately. Measured with immunoSEQ multiplex PCR; TCRdb has only the in-frame clones, and not every one. The sample yields some 90,000 clones, approximately 90% seen once. Cells were sorted from thawed PBMC rested overnight and stained with GMM-loaded CD1B tetramer, viability dye and anti-CD3. CD1B tetramers were loaded with Rhodococcus equi-derived C32 glucose monomycolate. CD14-expressing monocytes were removed from PBMC before cryopreservation and sorting. Approximately 110,000 tetramer-negative cells were sorted from each donor. CDR1 is GTSNPN and CDR2 is SVGIG in the germline V gene (reference sequence). The CDR3 runs to 14 residues. V lost 6 bases, J lost 4 bases, and 18 bases lay in between.

The TCR sequence derives from an adult woman with latent tuberculosis. This sequence joins TRBV30 and TRBJ1-2; D not certain. The sample comprised CD1b-GMM tetramer-negative cells sorted from PBMCs. CDR3 sequence: CACQTSGLLYGYTF. The CDR3 DNA follows: TGTGCCTGCCAGACAAGCGGTTTGCTCTATGGCTACACCTTC.